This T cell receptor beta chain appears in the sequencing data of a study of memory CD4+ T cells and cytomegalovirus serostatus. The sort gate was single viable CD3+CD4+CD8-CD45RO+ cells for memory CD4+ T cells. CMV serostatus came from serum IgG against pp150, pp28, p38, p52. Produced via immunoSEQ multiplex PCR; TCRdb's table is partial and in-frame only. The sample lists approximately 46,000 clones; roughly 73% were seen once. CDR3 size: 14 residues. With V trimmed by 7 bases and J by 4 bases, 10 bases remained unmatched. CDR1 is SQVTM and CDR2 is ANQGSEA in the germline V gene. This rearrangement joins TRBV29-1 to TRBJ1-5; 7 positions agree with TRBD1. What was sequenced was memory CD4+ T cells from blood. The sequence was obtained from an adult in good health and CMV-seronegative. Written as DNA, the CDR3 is TGCAGCGAGAGAACAGGGGATTGGAATCAGCCCCAGCATTTT. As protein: CSERTGDWNQPQHF. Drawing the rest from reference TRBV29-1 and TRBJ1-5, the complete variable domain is SAVISQKPSRDICQRGTSLTIQCQVDSQVTMMFWYRQQPGQSLTLIATANQGSEATYESGFVIDKFPISRPNLTFSTLTVSNMSPEDSSIYLCSERTGDWNQPQHFGDGTRLSIL.